The next 12 T cell receptor beta chains were all read from a single sample in a study of shared clonotypes between healthy human individuals. Sequencing was performed with immunoSEQ multiplex PCR; in TCRdb, only in-frame clones are kept and a portion is missing. The sample has roughly 2.2 million clones; around 93% are singletons. The specimen sequenced was naive CD4+ T cells from PBMCs. The subset is: CD45RA+ positively selected. These TCRs come from a man aged 18-30 years in good health. Some clones in this sample may be carry-over from other donors' samples.

The V and J genes are TRBV7-2 and TRBJ2-2, with D perhaps TRBD1 or TRBD2 (5 bases each). Germline assignment: CDR1 SGHTA and CDR2 FQGNSA. V lost 5 bases to trimming and J lost 1 base, with 11 bases between them. The CDR3 sequence is 15 residues long. The CDR3 DNA follows: TGTGCCAGCAGCGGGGACGGGCGGAACACCGGGGAGCTGTTTTTT. This encodes CASSGDGRNTGELFF.

V usage is TRBV19 and J usage is TRBJ1-4; D call uncertain. The CDR3 length is 18 residues. V dropped 7 bases and J dropped 0 bases, with 21 bases sitting between them. Germline V gene data show CDR1 as LNHDA and CDR2 as SQIVND (reference sequence). CDR3: CASTFHGRQAATNEKLFF. The CDR3 DNA reads TGTGCCAGTACCTTTCACGGGAGGCAGGCGGCAACTAATGAAAAACTGTTTTTT. The complete variable domain, with remaining parts taken from reference TRBV19 and TRBJ1-4, reads DGGITQSPKYLFRKEGQNVTLSCEQNLNHDAMYWYRQDPGQGLRLIYYSQIVNDFQKGDIAEGYSVSREKKESFPLTVTSAQKNPTAFYLCASTFHGRQAATNEKLFFGSGTQLSVL.

In nucleotides, the CDR3 is TGTGCCAGCAGCTTAGTGATTAGCGGGAGGGGCAATGAGCAGTTCTTC. Its translation is CASSLVISGRGNEQFF. This rearrangement joins TRBV11-2 to TRBJ2-1; 11 nucleotides align to TRBD2. This CDR3 region has 16 residues. V trimming: 1 base; J trimming: 6 bases; junction bases outside the gene matches: 5. Germline-derived CDR1 and CDR2 are SGHAT and FQNNGV. The full variable domain, with the rest looked up from reference TRBV11-2 and TRBJ2-1, is EAGVAQSPRYKIIEKRQSVAFWCNPISGHATLYWYQQILGQGPKLLIQFQNNGVVDDSQLPKDRFSAERLKGVDSTLKIQPAKLEDSAVYLCASSLVISGRGNEQFFGPGTRLTVL.

This chain joins TRBV2 and TRBJ2-1, with 11 bases lining up with TRBD2. From germline, CDR1 is SNHLY and CDR2 FYNNEI. The V and J ends lost 11 bases and 13 bases, in that order; junction bases with no gene match: 19. The CDR3 consists of 15 residues. The DNA of the CDR3 is TGTGCCGTGGGGGGAAGGACTAGCGGGCTTTCCTTCCAGTTCTTC. Amino acid sequence: CAVGGRTSGLSFQFF.

This clone was seen only a few times. The chain joins TRBV18 to TRBJ1-1; the D gene is possibly TRBD1 (6 bases). The CDR3 runs to 13 residues. Trimming took 2 bases from V and 7 from J, leaving 11 bases between them. Germline CDR1 is KGHSH and CDR2 is LQKENI. In DNA form, the CDR3 reads TGTGCCAGCTCACCATCCACAGGGCGTGAAGCTTTCTTT. Its protein is CASSPSTGREAFF.

The gene calls are TRBV27 and TRBJ2-7; TRBD1 aligns across 9 bases. V shed 7 bases and J 1 base; nucleotides not matched to a gene: 11. The CDR3 has 16 amino acids. Per the germline V gene, CDR1 is MNHEY and CDR2 is SMNVEV (reference sequence). The CDR3 here is CASILLGTGNSYEQYF. CDR3 DNA: TGTGCCAGCATCCTCCTGGGGACAGGGAATTCCTACGAGCAGTACTTC.

The chain has TRBV28 and TRBJ1-2; the D gene is possibly TRBD1 (5 bases). The CDR3 runs 13 residues. The germline V gene has CDR1 MDHEN and CDR2 SYDVKM. Trimming took 5 bases from V and 6 from J, leaving 13 bases between them. For the CDR3, the DNA is TGTGCCAGCAGTGTCCGTTGGGGGAATGGCTACACCTTC. It encodes CASSVRWGNGYTF.

The chain has TRBV28 and TRBJ2-3; 7 bases map to TRBD2. V lost 4 bases, J lost 5 bases, and 12 bases stayed unmatched. The CDR3 has 16 residues. Germline V gene data show CDR1 as MDHEN and CDR2 as SYDVKM. For the CDR3, the DNA is TGTGCCAGCAGTTCCCCCGGTGCGGGAGTAATAGATACGCAGTATTTT. It is translated as CASSSPGAGVIDTQYF. The complete variable domain, with remaining parts taken from reference TRBV28 and TRBJ2-3, reads DVKVTQSSRYLVKRTGEKVFLECVQDMDHENMFWYRQDPGLGLRLIYFSYDVKMKEKGDIPEGYSVSREKKERFSLILESASTNQTSMYLCASSSPGAGVIDTQYFGPGTRLTVL.

J is TRBJ1-4 and V is TRBV11-2, with a tentative D call TRBD1 (5 bases). Trimming stripped 5 bases from V and 11 bases from J, with 21 bases between. This CDR3 has 15 residues. Per the germline V gene, CDR1 is SGHAT and CDR2 is FQNNGV. CDR3: CASSAYRDGARKLFF. The CDR3 DNA reads as TGTGCCAGCAGCGCATACCGGGACGGTGCTCGGAAACTGTTTTTT.

This chain links TRBV11-2 with TRBJ2-1; D is unresolved. Germline CDR1 SGHAT, CDR2 FQNNGV. The CDR3 contains 11 residues. Trimming shortened V by 4 bases and J by 8 bases, and 6 bases separated the two germline ends. The CDR3 region has the DNA TGTGCCAGCAGCTCGGTCCATGAGCAGTTCTTC. It codes for CASSSVHEQFF.

In the case of this clone: The sample holds other DNA sequences that translate to the same CDR3. The chain has TRBV11-3 and TRBJ2-1; 7 positions match TRBD1. The J segment lost 1 base and the V segment lost 4 bases, leaving 1 base of the junction unmatched. Per germline, CDR1 SGHNT and CDR2 YENEEA. This CDR3 spans 14 amino acids. In DNA form, the CDR3 reads TGTGCCAGCAGCTCACAGGGGTCCTACAATGAGCAGTTCTTC. It codes for CASSSQGSYNEQFF.

In its sample, this clone was seen once. This rearrangement joins TRBV5-4 to TRBJ2-7, with D tentatively TRBD2 (5 bases). The ends were cut back, 0 bases at V and 3 bases at J, with 10 bases in the middle. This CDR3 region has 14 residues. Germline V gives CDR1 SGHNT, CDR2 YYREEE (reference sequence). Here the CDR3 reads CASSLEGLFYEQYF. The CDR3 bases are TGTGCCAGCAGCTTGGAAGGACTGTTCTACGAGCAGTACTTC. Supplemented by reference TRBV5-4 and TRBJ2-7, the full variable domain reads ETGVTQSPTHLIKTRGQQVTLRCSSQSGHNTVSWYQQALGQGPQFIFQYYREEENGRGNFPPRFSGLQFPNYSSELNVNALELDDSALYLCASSLEGLFYEQYFGPGTRLTVT.